This paragraph covers one T cell receptor beta chain sequence. Its antigen is unidentified. This sample was taken from a study of T cells in Graves' hyperthyroidism and ophthalmopathy. Study outcomes and limitations: Blood also contained most expanded thyroid clonotypes above 0.001.

Stable hyperthyroidism: no ophthalmopathy progression over 18 months of follow-up. The authors took PBMCs from over 8.5 ml fresh peripheral blood. Amplification of TCR beta CDR3 regions was performed using RNA transcripts as template. In the first-round RT-PCR of the TCR CDR3, the HTBI primer set was used. TCRdb passed the multiplex PCR reads through MiXCR, listing each CDR3 protein once. There are roughly 300,000 distinct CDR3 sequences in the sample; approximately 22% occur only once, and around half lies in the top ten. The CDR3 spans 15 residues. V dropped 1 base and J dropped 4; count of bases not matched to a gene: 4.

What was sequenced was blood. This TCR was recovered from a woman between 45 and 65 years old with Graves' hyperthyroidism. This chain connects TRBV12-3 or TRBV12-4 to TRBJ1-3, with 7 nucleotides matching TRBD1. The chain's CDR3 is CASSLETGYGNTIYF. The CDR3 DNA reads as TGTGCCAGCAGTTTAGAGACAGGGTACGGAAACACCATATATTTT.